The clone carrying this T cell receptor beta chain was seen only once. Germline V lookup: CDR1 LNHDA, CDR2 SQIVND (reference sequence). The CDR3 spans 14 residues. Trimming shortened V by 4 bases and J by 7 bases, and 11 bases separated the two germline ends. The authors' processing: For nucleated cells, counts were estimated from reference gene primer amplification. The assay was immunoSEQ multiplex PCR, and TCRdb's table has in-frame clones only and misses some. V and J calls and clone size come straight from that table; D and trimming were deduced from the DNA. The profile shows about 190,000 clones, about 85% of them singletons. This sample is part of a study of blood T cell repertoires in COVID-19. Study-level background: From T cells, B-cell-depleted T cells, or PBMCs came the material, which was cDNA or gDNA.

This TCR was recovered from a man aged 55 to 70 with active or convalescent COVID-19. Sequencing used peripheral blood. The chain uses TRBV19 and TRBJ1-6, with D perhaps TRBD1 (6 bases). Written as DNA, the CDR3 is TGTGCCAGTAGTAAGGACAGCTTCAATTCACCCCTCCACTTT. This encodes CASSKDSFNSPLHF.